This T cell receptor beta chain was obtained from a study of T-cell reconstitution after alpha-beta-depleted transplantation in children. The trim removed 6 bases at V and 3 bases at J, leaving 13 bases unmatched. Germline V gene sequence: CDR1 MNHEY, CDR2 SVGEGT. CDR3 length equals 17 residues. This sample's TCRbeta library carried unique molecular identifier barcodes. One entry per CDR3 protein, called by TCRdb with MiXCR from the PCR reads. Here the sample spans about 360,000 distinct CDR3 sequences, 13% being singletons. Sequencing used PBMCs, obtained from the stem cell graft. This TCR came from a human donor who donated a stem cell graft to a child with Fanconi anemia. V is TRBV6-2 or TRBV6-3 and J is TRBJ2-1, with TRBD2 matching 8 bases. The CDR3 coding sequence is TGTGCCAGCAGCTTAACCTTAAGCGGGGGTTACTACAATGAGCAGTTCTTC. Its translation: CASSLTLSGGYYNEQFF.